This is a list of T cell receptor beta chains from one sample in a study of metastatic and nonmetastatic thyroid tumors. TCRdb re-clonotyped the PCR reads through MiXCR. Of around 13,000 clones in the sample, about a quarter are singletons; the top ten hold 3.6%. Sequenced sample: blood. Source of these receptors: a female donor with papillary thyroid cancer or a benign thyroid nodule (not recorded which). Some clones in this sample may be carry-over from other donors' samples. Each CDR3 is given with its conserved first and last residue. The D gene is left open where the match is weak. The size entry is marked missing in some rows and otherwise reads once, few, many or a size class.

v_gene	j_gene	abundance	d_gene	CDR3nt	CDR3aa
TRBV7-2	TRBJ2-5	many	.	TGTGCCAGCAGCTCCCGACTAACCCTCCAAGAGACCCAGTACTTC	CASSSRLTLQETQYF
TRBV20-1	TRBJ1-1	.	.	TGCAGTGCTAGCCGCCACAGGGCGATGAACACTGAAGCTTTCTTT	CSASRHRAMNTEAFF
TRBV4-1	TRBJ1-5	many	.	TGCGCCAGCAGCCAATGGTCAGGCAGGGGAGATCAGCCCCAGCATTTT	CASSQWSGRGDQPQHF
TRBV12-3/TRBV12-4	TRBJ1-1	few	TRBD1	TGTGCCAGCAGTGCCAACAGGGGGGGATGCGGGACTGAAGCTTTCTTT	CASSANRGGCGTEAFF
TRBV2	TRBJ2-1	.	.	TGTGCCAGCAGTGAAGATTTGCCCAAATTAGGTGAGCAGTTCTTC	CASSEDLPKLGEQFF
TRBV19	TRBJ1-2	medium-sized	.	TGTGCCAGTAGTCCACGGACAGATTACTATGGCTACACCTTC	CASSPRTDYYGYTF
TRBV9	TRBJ1-3	many	TRBD1	TGTGCCAGCAGCTTCACAGGGGTCTCTGGAAACACCATATATTTT	CASSFTGVSGNTIYF
TRBV6-1	TRBJ2-5	.	TRBD2	TGTGCCAGCAGTGGGGCGGGAGTGAGGGAGACCCAGTACTTC	CASSGAGVRETQYF
TRBV6-1	TRBJ1-6	few	.	TGTGCCAGCATAATGGAGGATACTTCACCCCTCCACTTT	CASIMEDTSPLHF
TRBV7-2	TRBJ2-7	.	.	TGTGCCAGCAGCTTATACGGGAGAGGGAGCGAGCAGTACTTC	CASSLYGRGSEQYF
TRBV12-3/TRBV12-4	TRBJ1-6	.	.	TGTGCCAGCAGTTTTCAGTTTTCACCCCTCCACTTT	CASSFQFSPLHF
TRBV20-1	TRBJ1-5	many	TRBD1	TGCAGTGCTAGAATGGGGACAGGGGGCGCGGGAAATCAGCCCCAGCATTTT	CSARMGTGGAGNQPQHF
TRBV13	TRBJ1-1	many	.	TGTGCCAGCAGCTTACGGGGGTACGCTGAAGCTTTCTTT	CASSLRGYAEAFF
TRBV5-1	TRBJ2-3	many	TRBD2	TGCGCCAGCAGCAGGGTCGCTAGCGGGGGGGCAGATACGCAGTATTTT	CASSRVASGGADTQYF
TRBV10-2	TRBJ1-1	many	.	TGCGCCAGCAGCCGGAGGTCTGAAGCTTTCTTT	CASSRRSEAFF
TRBV7-9	TRBJ1-1	many	.	TGTGCCAGCAGCTGGGAGGGAGTTGGAACTGAAGCTTTCTTT	CASSWEGVGTEAFF
TRBV3-1	TRBJ2-1	.	TRBD1	TGTGCCAGCAGCAGGGACAGCGTACCTTACAATGATCAGTTCTTC	CASSRDSVPYNDQFF
TRBV20-1	TRBJ1-2	many	TRBD1	TGCAGTGCTCCGACAGGGGACTGGTATGGCTACACCTTC	CSAPTGDWYGYTF
TRBV5-1	TRBJ1-4	many	.	TGCGCCAGCACCAAGGACTTGGGAACTAATGAAAAACTGTTTTTT	CASTKDLGTNEKLFF
TRBV2	TRBJ2-7	.	.	TGTGCCAGCGGCGACCCGAACTACGAGCAGTACTTC	CASGDPNYEQYF
TRBV28	TRBJ1-2	medium-sized	TRBD1	TGTGCCATTTCCACACTCGGGGATAGACAGGGTGGCTATGGCTACACCTTC	CAISTLGDRQGGYGYTF
TRBV28	TRBJ2-4	medium-sized	.	TGTGCCAGCACCCCAGGAGGCAGGCTAGCCAAAAACATTCAGTACTTC	CASTPGGRLAKNIQYF
TRBV20-1	TRBJ2-5	many	TRBD2	TGCAGTGCTAGGAGCGGGGGGGCCGGGGAGACCCAGTACTTC	CSARSGGAGETQYF
TRBV7-2	TRBJ1-3	many	.	TGTGCCAGCAGCCGACAGATTTCTGGAAACACCATATATTTT	CASSRQISGNTIYF
TRBV3-1	TRBJ1-1	many	TRBD1	TGTGCCAGCAGCCAAGGGGACAGGGGACACACTGAAGCTTTCTTT	CASSQGDRGHTEAFF
TRBV6-1	TRBJ2-5	medium-sized	.	TGTGCCAGCAGATCCCTAATGGGGCAGTTGGAGACCCAGTACTTC	CASRSLMGQLETQYF
TRBV11-2	TRBJ2-1	many	.	TGTGCCAGCAGCTTCGGGACGGCATACAATGAGCAGTTCTTC	CASSFGTAYNEQFF
TRBV4-1	TRBJ1-1	many	.	TGCGCCAGCAGCCAACAGTTGGCAGCCAACACTGAAGCTTTCTTT	CASSQQLAANTEAFF
TRBV6-1	TRBJ2-7	few	TRBD1	TGTGCCAGCAGCGCTAAAAAGACAGGGGAGTCCTACGAGCAGTACTTC	CASSAKKTGESYEQYF
TRBV27	TRBJ1-2	medium-sized	TRBD1	TGTGCCAGCAGTTCCCAAGGGGGCAATTACTATGGCTACACCTTC	CASSSQGGNYYGYTF
TRBV19	TRBJ2-2	few	.	TGTGCCAGTAGTATAGTACATGGGGACACCGGGGAGCTGTTTTTT	CASSIVHGDTGELFF
TRBV14	TRBJ1-6	many	.	TGTGCCAGCAGCCAAGTGGGGGGTTCACCCCTCCACTTT	CASSQVGGSPLHF
TRBV2	TRBJ2-1	medium-sized	TRBD1	TGTGCCAGCAGGATGCGACAGGGCTACAATGAGCAGTTCTTC	CASRMRQGYNEQFF
TRBV6-1	TRBJ1-1	medium-sized	.	TGTGCCAGCAGATCCCCCCAGGACAGACTCACTGAAGCTTTCTTT	CASRSPQDRLTEAFF
TRBV27	TRBJ2-5	few	.	TGTGCCAGCAGTCCCGGGAACGGTTATACCCAGTACTTC	CASSPGNGYTQYF
TRBV19	TRBJ2-7	few	.	TGTGCCAGTAGTACCAGGGAGGCCTACGAGCAGTACTTC	CASSTREAYEQYF
TRBV28	TRBJ1-6	medium-sized	.	TGTGCCAGCAGTTGGACAATCTCCTATAATTCACCCCTCCACTTT	CASSWTISYNSPLHF
TRBV19	TRBJ2-4	many	TRBD1	TGTGCCAGTAGCCAGGACAGGGTCCAAAACATTCAGTACTTC	CASSQDRVQNIQYF
TRBV29-1	TRBJ1-1	many	.	TGCAGCGTTGATAGGCAGCAGAACACTGAAGCTTTCTTT	CSVDRQQNTEAFF